The rows below give T cell receptor beta chains drawn from one sample of a study of T cells after posttransplantation cyclophosphamide. Assay: immunoSEQ multiplex PCR; the TCRdb copy retains only in-frame clones and omits some. The data contain tens of thousands of clones, about 90% of them singletons. Sequences were obtained from PBMCs. The source of these receptors is a woman in her forties or fifties in good health and a related stem cell transplant donor. CDR3s include the opening cysteine and the closing phenylalanine or tryptophan. Fields, in order: CDR3 length, D gene, V gene, J gene, CDR3 protein. D genes are given only for firm matches.

15,NA,TRBV29-1,TRBJ2-4,CSVTPPERGKNIQYF
15,TRBD2,TRBV28,TRBJ2-3,CASERIAGGTDTQYF
15,TRBD2,TRBV11-2,TRBJ2-3,CASSRASGSTDTQYF
15,TRBD1,TRBV6-1,TRBJ2-5,CASSASGGSQETQYF
12,TRBD1,TRBV7-8,TRBJ1-1,CASSLTGVGAFF
15,NA,TRBV6-4,TRBJ2-1,CASSDSTGVDNEQFF
16,TRBD1,TRBV15,TRBJ1-1,CATSGGQTRIRTEAFF
15,TRBD1,TRBV19,TRBJ1-5,CASSPSRQGLQPQHF
15,NA,TRBV5-6,TRBJ1-2,CASSFPDGGARGYTF
15,NA,TRBV9,TRBJ1-2,CASTYIEGTGNGYTF
14,TRBD2,TRBV29-1,TRBJ2-1,CSQDGGSLYNEQFF
13,NA,TRBV11-2,TRBJ1-2,CASSLRLDYGYTF
18,NA,TRBV5-1,TRBJ1-1,CASSPPGGGGRKNTEAFF
16,TRBD2,TRBV19,TRBJ2-4,CASSMGSGRAQNIQYF
15,NA,TRBV10-3,TRBJ2-1,CAISVGAAIYNEQFF
14,TRBD1,TRBV29-1,TRBJ1-1,CSVERTGVGTEAFF
12,NA,TRBV6-5,TRBJ2-7,CASSRDSYEQYF
14,NA,TRBV6-1,TRBJ1-6,CASEIKGYNSPLHF
12,NA,TRBV25-1,TRBJ2-2,CASTGDTGELFF
15,TRBD1,TRBV10-3,TRBJ1-2,CASSEAPEGGIGYTF
16,TRBD1,TRBV10-1,TRBJ1-5,CASSESTGKTSGAQHF
14,NA,TRBV6-1,TRBJ1-5,CASSEGGRNQPQHF
15,TRBD1,TRBV9,TRBJ1-5,CASSPKTGDNQPQHF
13,TRBD2,TRBV2,TRBJ2-3,CASGGGLADTQYF
16,TRBD1,TRBV6-5,TRBJ1-3,CASSYAGGGPGNTIYF
16,NA,TRBV7-2,TRBJ1-5,CASSLWAQYSNQPQHF
15,TRBD1,TRBV4-1,TRBJ1-2,CASKGQGRIGYGYTF
17,TRBD2,TRBV18,TRBJ2-6,CASPLRRGDSGANVLTF
14,TRBD1,TRBV19,TRBJ2-7,CASSIGQGAYEQYF
16,TRBD2,TRBV11-3,TRBJ2-1,CASSTKTSGSGGEQFF
15,NA,TRBV9,TRBJ2-7,CASSVGRGDTYEQYF
15,TRBD2,TRBV11-2,TRBJ2-1,CASSSSSGDHNEQFF
15,TRBD1,TRBV5-1,TRBJ2-7,CASSFSGTGLYEQYF
15,TRBD1,TRBV6-4,TRBJ1-1,CASSVSGTGRAEAFF
13,NA,TRBV10-3,TRBJ1-1,CAINGGARTEAFF
14,NA,TRBV11-2,TRBJ1-1,CASSLDFITTEAFF
16,TRBD1,TRBV5-1,TRBJ2-5,CASSFGDRGHLETQYF